These T cell receptor beta chains were read from a single sample in a study of blood T cell repertoires in COVID-19. TCRdb keeps only in-frame clones here, not all; method: immunoSEQ multiplex PCR. The sample records 130,000 to 150,000 clones, 88% being singletons. What was sequenced was peripheral blood. Receptors originate from a woman in her fifties or sixties with acute or convalescent COVID-19. Both conserved end residues are part of each CDR3. The D gene is left open where the match is weak. For some rows the clone size is stated as once, few or many, or as a class when expanded; others skip it.

J	V	D	size	CDR3	DNA
TRBJ1-5	TRBV19	NA	NA	CASSIGGRQPQHF	TGTGCCAGTAGTATAGGGGGGAGGCAGCCCCAGCATTTT
TRBJ2-3	TRBV5-1	TRBD2	NA	CASSLAGGRPNPDTQYF	TGCGCCAGCAGCTTGGCCGGCGGGAGGCCCAACCCAGATACGCAGTATTTT
TRBJ2-3	TRBV7-9	TRBD1	NA	CASRIRDRTAASTDTQYF	TGTGCCAGCAGGATCCGGGACAGGACGGCGGCTAGCACAGATACGCAGTATTTT
TRBJ1-6	TRBV19	TRBD1	NA	CASRLGQVNSPLHF	TGTGCCAGTAGACTGGGACAGGTTAATTCACCCCTCCACTTT
TRBJ1-1	TRBV3-1/TRBV3-2	NA	NA	CASSQGGGEAFF	TGTGCCAGCAGCCAGGGAGGAGGTGAAGCTTTCTTT
TRBJ2-7	TRBV6-5	TRBD1	NA	CASRGPGTALYEQYF	TGTGCCAGCAGGGGCCCCGGGACAGCTCTCTACGAGCAGTACTTC
TRBJ1-5	TRBV19	NA	few	CASSVLQDTSSNQPQHF	TGTGCCAGTAGTGTCCTACAGGACACGTCGTCCAATCAGCCCCAGCATTTT
TRBJ1-5	TRBV6-5	NA	NA	CASSYSSGAQPQHF	TGTGCCAGCAGTTATTCTTCAGGGGCCCAGCCCCAGCATTTT
TRBJ1-4	TRBV7-9	TRBD1	NA	CASSPGQTNEKLFF	TGTGCCAGCAGCCCGGGACAGACCAATGAAAAACTGTTTTTT
TRBJ2-7	TRBV30	TRBD1	NA	CAWSADRDRYEQYF	TGTGCCTGGAGTGCTGACAGGGATCGCTACGAGCAGTACTTC
TRBJ2-7	TRBV6-5	TRBD1	NA	CASSTTGTGHYEQYF	TGTGCCAGCAGCACGACCGGGACAGGCCACTACGAGCAGTACTTC
TRBJ1-1	TRBV7-7	NA	NA	CASSFSPETEAFF	TGTGCTAGCAGCTTTTCACCGGAGACGGAAGCTTTCTTT
TRBJ1-2	TRBV27	TRBD1	NA	CASSGTGPYGYTF	TGTGCCAGCAGCGGGACAGGGCCCTATGGCTACACCTTC